This T cell receptor beta chain was recovered during a study of blood T cells in healthy people across ages. Overall study: About one barcoded TCR beta cDNA was captured per two T cells.

Primed by a sample-barcoded 5' primer and a J-beta primer mix, a second PCR proceeded for about 6 to 12 cycles. Tagging of each cDNA molecule was performed by a template-switch adaptor with 12 random nucleotides. Each sample yielded at least 2.5 million CDR3-containing paired-end reads. TCRdb reanalysed the 5' RACE reads using MiXCR and keeps one entry per CDR3 protein. The sample shows about 780,000 distinct CDR3 sequences, 35% to 60% of them seen only once. The table lists this clonotype with a few counts. V lost 5 bases, J lost 4 bases, and 9 bases stayed unmatched. Per the germline V gene, CDR1 is LGHNA and CDR2 is YSLEER. The CDR3 is 16 residues long.

This clonotype originated in a man at least 80 years old in good health. The J gene is TRBJ2-2, the V gene TRBV4-3, with 8 positions matching TRBD2. The sequenced sample was blood. The chain's CDR3 is CASSGRAGGITGELFF. Written as DNA, the CDR3 is TGCGCCAGCAGCGGGAGGGCGGGAGGAATCACCGGGGAGCTGTTTTTT.